The count of the clone carrying this TCR beta chain is one. The antigen is not known. The conserved phenylalanine or tryptophan is not found at the CDR3 terminus, so this likely reflects a read error. Axillary draining lymph nodes of breast cancer patients supplied the node samples. The record originates from a study of breast tumors, draining lymph nodes, adjacent tissues. This CDR3 has 16 amino acids. Germline lookup yields CDR1 MNHNS and CDR2 SASEGT. Trimming shortened V by 1 base and J by 1 base, and 13 bases separated the two germline ends. Study observations and caveats: Tumor TCR diversity was below lymph nodes but above nontumor tissue. Compared with basal-like, luminal-like tumors shared significantly more repertoire with nontumor tissue. Findings are consistent with lymph node origin and intratumoral expansion of most tumor T cells. Data only fit, rather than demonstrated, lymph node origin of most tumor T cells.

MiXCR, run by TCRdb on the multiplex PCR reads, gives a single entry per CDR3 protein. The table records 150,000 to 200,000 distinct CDR3 sequences, 30% to 35% of them present only once. This clonotype was obtained from a female donor with breast cancer. Some clones in this sample may be carry-over from other donors' samples. The chain employs TRBV6-1 and TRBJ1-1; maybe TRBD1 (6 bases). The sequencing input was axillary lymph node tissue. The CDR3, as DNA: TGTGCCAGCAGTGAAGAGGATGGCAGGGGGAACACTGAAGCTTTCGTT. Translating gives CASSEEDGRGNTEAFV.